The sequence of this TCR beta chain was determined in a study of T cell responses to AZD1222 COVID-19 vaccine. The CDR3 runs 14 residues. After removal of 0 bases from V and 6 bases from J, the junction contained 2 bases not matched to a gene. Per the germline V gene, CDR1 is MGHRA and CDR2 is YSYEKL. A remark on this clone: Its antigen is unknown.

This table comes from immunoSEQ multiplex PCR, and its TCRdb copy is limited to in-frame clones, with some not included. The sample includes more than 150,000 clones, 85% to 95% of them seen just once. General study points: Unmutated variant regions reportedly attract nearly half of all spike-specific TCRs. None of the repertoires were sampled until the peak T cell response had passed. After two AZD1222 doses, spike-specific TCR breadth and depth rose versus day 0.

Specimen: peripheral blood, collected on day 0 of AZD1222 vaccination. The receptor was isolated from an adult in good health. This chain links TRBV4-1 with TRBJ2-3, with 8 bases lining up with TRBD2. Here the CDR3 reads CASSQDTSGDTQYF. CDR3 bases: TGCGCCAGCAGCCAAGATACTAGCGGCGATACGCAGTATTTT.